This T cell receptor (beta chain) was recorded in a study of T cell responses to AZD1222 COVID-19 vaccine. Sequenced by immunoSEQ multiplex PCR; TCRdb stores in-frame clones only, minus some. The sample contains about 83,000 clones, around 86% of which appear only once. CDR1 and CDR2 from the germline V gene are SGHTA and FQGNSA. V lost 4 bases and J 8 bases, leaving 23 bases between the germline ends. This CDR3 has 16 amino acids. The sample here was peripheral blood, taken on day 0 of AZD1222 vaccination. The chain is built from TRBV7-2 and TRBJ1-2; TRBD1 is a possible D gene (5 bases). The clonotype was recovered from an adult in good health. This chain's CDR3 is CASSSGRVRSGKGYTF. DNA of the CDR3: TGTGCCAGCAGCTCCGGAAGGGTTCGTTCAGGGAAAGGCTACACCTTC.